Presented here are 21 T cell receptor beta chains from one specimen sequenced in a study of T cells in women clearing cervical HPV infection. Repertoires were generated with immunoSEQ multiplex PCR, while TCRdb's copy carries only in-frame clones and drops some. Recorded for this sample: some 24,000 clones. Sample: blood buffy coat. The receptor set was obtained from a woman between 18 and 70 years old with a cervical HPV16 infection that either progressed to CIN3+ or cleared (not recorded which).

CDR3 region: CASSQVTASGFTDTQYF. The covered CDR3 bases are TGTGCCAGCAGCCAAGTTACGGCTAGCGGTTTCACAGATACG. This rearrangement joins TRBV4-2 to TRBJ2-3; 7 positions agree with TRBD2. The DNA ends 3 residues before the CDR3 does, and the rest of the CDR3 is filled in from the germline J gene. V lost 1 base to trimming and J lost 2 bases; unmatched junction nucleotides: 9. Germline values: CDR1 LGHNA, CDR2 YNFKEQ. The CDR3 is made up of 17 amino acids.

With respect to this clone: The read ends 3 residues before the CDR3 terminus; that terminus is restored from the germline J gene. The chain recombines TRBV19 with TRBJ1-4; TRBD1 aligns across 7 bases. From germline, CDR1 is LNHDA and CDR2 SQIVND (reference sequence). CDR3 length: 16 amino acids. CDR3 loop: CASSSDRQGTGSPLFF. Partial CDR3 DNA: TGTGCCAGTAGTAGCGACCGACAGGGAACAGGTTCACCA.

This clone counts as medium-sized by frequency. The CDR3 end falls 3 residues outside the read, so it is completed with the germline J gene. The chain recombines TRBV7-9 with TRBJ2-3, with D possibly being TRBD1 (5 bases). Germline V gene lookup returns CDR1 SEHNR and CDR2 FQNEAQ (reference sequence). With 6 bases removed from V and 4 bases from J, the gap between germline ends came to 14 bases. The CDR3 sequence is 14 residues long. Here the CDR3 reads CASSFSGNSDTQYF. The sequenced CDR3 bases are TGTGCCAGCAGTTTTTCAGGGAATTCAGATACG.

A word on this clone: The read comes to an end 3 residues before the CDR3 does, leaving the germline J gene to fill in the end. The J gene is TRBJ2-6, the V gene TRBV6-2 or TRBV6-3; D is perhaps TRBD1 or TRBD2 (5 bases each). With 7 bases removed from V and 2 bases from J, the gap between germline ends came to 15 bases. Germline V gives CDR1 MNHEY, CDR2 SVGEGT. The CDR3 sequence is 16 residues long. Partial CDR3 DNA: TGTGCCAGCACCCTCCGAGGGGCCCCTGGGGCCAACGTC. Its protein product is CASTLRGAPGANV. The full CDR3 reads CASTLRGAPGANVLTF.

For this clone: The read gets to within 3 residues of the CDR3 end, and the germline J gene fills in the rest. The chain combines TRBV19 with TRBJ1-1; 7 bases are shared with TRBD1. The germline V gene has CDR1 LNHDA and CDR2 SQIVND (reference sequence). This CDR3 comprises 18 residues. The trim removed 3 bases at V and 2 bases at J, leaving 15 bases unmatched. The covered CDR3 bases are TGTGCCAGTAGTATGACTCGGCAGGGGGGCAGGATTAACACTGAA. Translated, it gives CASSMTRQGGRINTE. The full CDR3 protein reads CASSMTRQGGRINTEAFF. Full variable domain (remainder filled in from reference TRBV19 and TRBJ1-1): DGGITQSPKYLFRKEGQNVTLSCEQNLNHDAMYWYRQDPGQGLRLIYYSQIVNDFQKGDIAEGYSVSREKKESFPLTVTSAQKNPTAFYLCASSMTRQGGRINTEAFFGQGTRLTVV.

A note on this clone: The junction does not match germline at one end; this may be a read error. The read ends 3 residues shy of where the CDR3 ends; the end is completed using the germline J gene. The chain couples TRBV4-1 to TRBJ2-7; 9 bases align to TRBD1. The CDR3 sequence is 15 residues long. Looked up from germline, CDR1 is MGHRA and CDR2 is YSYEKL. The CDR3 bases that were read are TGCACCAGCAGCCAAGATCGGACAGGGGCTTACGAG. This encodes CTSSQDRTGAYE. The entire CDR3 reads CTSSQDRTGAYEQYF.

Remarks on this clone: The read falls 3 residues short of the CDR3 end, and the missing part is taken from the germline J gene. This sample includes further DNA sequences coding for the same CDR3. The chain combines TRBV6-1 with TRBJ1-3; perhaps TRBD1 as D (6 bases). V was clipped by 0 bases and J by 4 bases, with 7 bases between them. This CDR3 comprises 14 residues. The germline gives CDR1 MNHNS, CDR2 SASEGT. The CDR3 region is CASSEAQGGNTIYF. The sequenced part of the CDR3 DNA is TGTGCCAGCAGTGAAGCTCAGGGGGGAAACACC.

About this clone: The read ends 3 residues early relative to the CDR3; the germline J gene fills the gap. Other DNA sequences in the same sample also yield this CDR3. The V call is TRBV10-2, the J call TRBJ2-5; 12 nucleotides line up with TRBD1. CDR3 length: 14 residues. V lost 6 bases, J lost 4 bases, and 3 bases stayed unmatched. CDR1 is WSHSY, CDR2 SAAADI, per germline. CDR3 DNA (partial): TGCGCCAGCAGGTCGGGACAGGGGGCAGAGACC. Translation: CASRSGQGAET. The whole CDR3 region reads CASRSGQGAETQYF.

With respect to this clone: Read data end 3 residues before the CDR3 end; the end is taken from the germline J gene. The chain links TRBV2 to TRBJ2-1; D possibly corresponds to TRBD1 (6 bases). In germline, CDR1 is SNHLY, CDR2 FYNNEI. Trimming took off 8 bases at V and 5 bases at J, with 7 bases between the two ends. This CDR3 is 11 amino acids long. The CDR3 is CASWTDNEQFF. The covered CDR3 bases are TGTGCCAGCTGGACAGACAATGAG.

Comments on this clone: The CDR3 end is not reached by the read, which stops 3 residues before it; the germline J gene fills it in. V usage is TRBV11-1 and J usage is TRBJ1-1, with D tentatively TRBD1 (5 bases). CDR1 and CDR2 (germline): SGHAT, FQDESV (reference sequence). The V end was cut by 5 bases, the J end by 1 base, with 8 bases between. The CDR3 extends over 13 amino acids. CDR3 amino acids: CASSLGRNTEAFF. The sequenced part of the CDR3 DNA is TGTGCCAGCAGCCTGGGGCGGAACACTGAA.

About this clone: The read stops 3 residues short of the end of the CDR3; the missing end is completed from the germline J gene. This chain joins TRBV7-9 and TRBJ2-4; TRBD2 aligns across 7 bases. CDR3 length: 13 amino acids. The V gene's germline CDR1 is SEHNR and CDR2 FQNEAQ (reference sequence). The DNA read from the CDR3 is TGTGCCAGCAGCTACGGACGGGACTATGGT. It codes for CASSYGRDYG. The full CDR3 sequence reads CASSYGRDYGQYF.

On this clone: The sequenced fragment ends 3 residues before the CDR3 boundary, so the rest is inferred from the germline J gene. The chain couples TRBV6-2 or TRBV6-3 to TRBJ2-4; TRBD2 might be the D (5 bases). There are 15 residues in the CDR3. Per the germline V gene, CDR1 is MNHEY and CDR2 is SVGEGT. CDR3 in amino acids: CASTPLAGRRMGQYF. CDR3 DNA (partial): TGTGCCAGCACCCCCCTAGCTGGGCGGCGGATGGGT.

A remark on this clone: The read falls 3 residues short of the CDR3 end, and the missing part is taken from the germline J gene. The V gene is TRBV7-9, the J gene TRBJ2-7; a possible D gene is TRBD1 (5 bases). V gave up 4 bases and J gave up 2 bases, with 9 bases separating them. CDR1 and CDR2 from the germline V gene are SEHNR and FQNEAQ (reference sequence). CDR3 length: 13 amino acids. The chain's CDR3 is CASSSLTAYEQYF. The CDR3 DNA, read in part, is TGTGCCAGCAGCTCATTGACAGCCTACGAG.

Points on this clone: The CDR3 is cut off 3 residues early in the read; its end comes from the germline J gene. The chain recombines TRBV18 with TRBJ1-2; D gene unclear. Germline V lookup: CDR1 KGHSH, CDR2 LQKENI. The CDR3 consists of 15 residues. The part of the CDR3 DNA that was read is TGTGCCAGCTCACCAGCTAGCGGGAGGTCCTACGAC. This gives the protein CASSPASGRSYD. The full CDR3 sequence reads CASSPASGRSYDYTF.

Worth noting for this clone: The read ends 3 residues before the CDR3 terminus; that terminus is restored from the germline J gene. The chain is built from TRBV19 and TRBJ2-1, with D perhaps TRBD1 (5 bases). CDR1 and CDR2 from the germline V gene are LNHDA and SQIVND (reference sequence). The germline V and J ends were trimmed by 3 bases and 5 bases, with 17 bases remaining between them. This CDR3 has 16 residues. CDR3 sequence reads: CASSIISTGPNNEQFF. The sequenced CDR3 bases are TGTGCCAGTAGTATTATTAGCACAGGACCCAACAATGAG.

About this clone itself: The observed sequence ends 3 residues before the CDR3 terminus, with the missing tail filled in from the germline J gene. The chain is built from TRBV13 and TRBJ2-5; TRBD2 agrees at 9 bases. The CDR3 contains 15 residues. The germline CDR1 and CDR2 sequences are PRHDT and FYEKMQ (reference sequence). V lost 5 bases and J lost 1; bases outside the gene matches: 5. The covered CDR3 bases are TGTGCCAGCAGCGCAGGACTAGCGTCCCAAGAGACC. Protein: CASSAGLASQET. The full CDR3 protein is CASSAGLASQETQYF. Using reference TRBV13 and TRBJ2-5 for the parts outside the CDR3, the full variable domain is AAGVIQSPRHLIKEKRETATLKCYPIPRHDTVYWYQQGPGQDPQFLISFYEKMQSDKGSIPDRFSAQQFSDYHSELNMSSLELGDSALYFCASSAGLASQETQYFGPGTRLLVL.

On this clone: The read ends 3 residues shy of where the CDR3 ends; the end is completed using the germline J gene. V and J are TRBV10-3 and TRBJ1-1; D not certain. The germline V gene encodes CDR1 ENHRY and CDR2 SYGVKD. The ends were cut back, 0 bases at V and 3 bases at J, with 5 bases in the middle. CDR3 length: 13 amino acids. The DNA read from the CDR3 is TGTGCCATCAGTGAGTCCGTCGACACTGAA. Its translation: CAISESVDTE. Given in full, the CDR3 is CAISESVDTEAFF.

Partial CDR3 DNA: TGTGCCAGCAGCTCTTGGGCGGGGGGGGGTGATACG. Translating gives CASSSWAGGGDT. The whole CDR3 protein reads CASSSWAGGGDTQYF. This chain links TRBV11-2 with TRBJ2-3, with 9 bases that match TRBD2. The read terminates 3 residues before the CDR3 end, so the remaining end is supplied by the germline J gene. Looked up from germline, CDR1 is SGHAT and CDR2 is FQNNGV. J was trimmed by 6 bases and V by 4 bases; bases with no gene match: 8. CDR3 length: 15 amino acids.

Turning to this clone: Read sequence stops 3 residues before the CDR3 end, and the germline J gene provides the missing end. The chain is built from TRBV6-2 or TRBV6-3 and TRBJ2-7, with 7 bases fitting TRBD1. The CDR3 is 13 residues long. The V and J ends lost 7 bases and 6 bases, in that order; junction bases with no gene match: 9. Germline V gene lookup returns CDR1 MNHEY and CDR2 SVGEGT. The CDR3 protein is CASNQRQGSEQYF. The part of the CDR3 DNA that was read is TGTGCCAGCAACCAACGACAGGGTAGCGAG.

As regards this clone: From the germline J gene comes the end of the CDR3, since the read stops 3 residues before it. The chain uses TRBV19 and TRBJ2-6, with TRBD2 matching 12 bases. The CDR3 has 17 residues. V was pared by 1 base and J by 4 bases, with 2 bases of the junction left unmatched. Germline V CDR1 and CDR2: LNHDA, SQIVND (reference sequence). The sequenced part of the CDR3 DNA is TGTGCCAGTAGTATAGGACTAGCGGGAGCAGGGGCCAACGTC. Translated, it gives CASSIGLAGAGANV. The full CDR3 protein is CASSIGLAGAGANVLTF.

A remark on this clone: The read ends 3 residues early relative to the CDR3; the germline J gene fills the gap. The V and J genes are TRBV7-9 and TRBJ2-1, with 8 bases aligning to TRBD2. Germline CDR1 SEHNR, CDR2 FQNEAQ (reference sequence). The CDR3 totals 14 residues. The trim removed 7 bases at V and 3 bases at J, leaving 5 bases unmatched. The DNA read from the CDR3 is TGTGCCAGCACTACCAGCGGGGGCTACAATGAG. Protein: CASTTSGGYNE. The whole CDR3 reads CASTTSGGYNEQFF.